The present T cell receptor (beta chain) was sequenced within a study of blood T cells in healthy people across ages. Whole-study results and caveats: Across the age range, TCR beta diversity per million T cells fell in a roughly linear way.

Through a sample-barcoded 5' primer and a J-beta primer mix, a second PCR was run for roughly 6 to 12 cycles. TCRdb called the 5' RACE reads again in MiXCR, with one record for every CDR3 protein. The sample shows about 830,000 distinct CDR3 sequences, approximately 59% of them seen only once. This clonotype came up a few times. Its antigen is not identified. At least 7 million PBMCs were isolated per sample. Extraction of total RNA produced a minimum of 6 micrograms from each sample. The germline V gene has CDR1 KGHDR and CDR2 SFDVKD. The CDR3 runs to 15 residues. Input material: blood. This TCR was recovered from a man younger than 40 in good health. The chain links TRBV24-1 to TRBJ2-4; the D is unclear. The assigned J gene may be wrong: the sequence end matches TRBJ2-5 better. This chain's CDR3 is CATSDFGLDGQTQYF. The CDR3 DNA follows: TGTGCCACCAGTGATTTCGGTCTGGATGGGCAGACCCAGTACTTC.